This T cell receptor beta chain was recovered during a study of control samples from healthy donors and cancer patients. The method was immunoSEQ multiplex PCR; TCRdb's version includes in-frame clones alone and lacks a portion of them. The table has about 160,000 clones, 80% to 95% seen once. The CDR3 sequence is 14 residues long. V lost 6 bases and J 2 bases, leaving 10 bases between the germline ends. The germline V gene has CDR1 MRHNA and CDR2 SNTAGT. The sequencing sample was made of blood. This TCR derives from a woman in her thirties in good health. The J gene is TRBJ2-2, the V gene TRBV6-4; D is unresolved. In DNA, the CDR3 is TGTGCCAGCAGCGCCGACACTAACACCGGGGAGCTGTTTTTT. Protein: CASSADTNTGELFF.